The rows below give T cell receptor beta chains drawn from one sample of a study of long-term antiretroviral therapy in people with HIV. Libraries were prepared by immunoSEQ multiplex PCR; TCRdb keeps only in-frame clonotypes and omits some of them. The data hold about 28,000 clones, with around nine tenths observed a single time. Sequenced material: unsorted PBMCs, taken 0.5 years after starting antiretroviral therapy. Receptors were obtained from a woman aged 18-29 years with HIV. The CDR3 runs from the conserved cysteine through the conserved F or W. D genes are given only for firm matches. Size is stated for part of the rows, as once, few or many counts, or as a class when the clone is expanded.

cdr3_nt: TGTGCCAGCTCATCTGCTGGCCCTAGCACAGATACGCAGTATTTT; cdr3_aa: CASSSAGPSTDTQYF; d_call: -; j_call: TRBJ2-3; cdr3_length: 15; clone_size: -; v_call: TRBV18
cdr3_nt: TGTGCCAGCAGTTTTGCAGGGGAGGATACGCAGTATTTT; cdr3_aa: CASSFAGEDTQYF; d_call: -; j_call: TRBJ2-3; cdr3_length: 13; clone_size: -; v_call: TRBV6-5
cdr3_nt: TGTGCCAGTACCGCCCGGCAGATAGCTAATGAAAAACTGTTTTTT; cdr3_aa: CASTARQIANEKLFF; d_call: -; j_call: TRBJ1-4; cdr3_length: 15; clone_size: once; v_call: TRBV27
cdr3_nt: TGTGCCAGTAGTATGGGACAGGGCCGAGGCAATCAGCCCCAGCATTTT; cdr3_aa: CASSMGQGRGNQPQHF; d_call: TRBD1; j_call: TRBJ1-5; cdr3_length: 16; clone_size: few; v_call: TRBV19
cdr3_nt: TGTGCCAGCAGCCGCCCACGGACCGGCCCCTCTGGGGCCAACGTCCTGACTTTC; cdr3_aa: CASSRPRTGPSGANVLTF; d_call: -; j_call: TRBJ2-6; cdr3_length: 18; clone_size: -; v_call: TRBV5-6
cdr3_nt: TGTGCCAGCAGCTTAGGGACAGGAGCTTCTCATAGCAATCAGCCCCAGCATTTT; cdr3_aa: CASSLGTGASHSNQPQHF; d_call: TRBD1; j_call: TRBJ1-5; cdr3_length: 18; clone_size: -; v_call: TRBV7-6
cdr3_nt: TGTGCCATCAGTGAGTCGGGGGACAGAATCTTTAGCAATCAGCCCCAGCATTTT; cdr3_aa: CAISESGDRIFSNQPQHF; d_call: TRBD1; j_call: TRBJ1-5; cdr3_length: 18; clone_size: -; v_call: TRBV10-3
cdr3_nt: TGTGCCAGCAGCACATGGACTAGCGGGAACTTGTACCAAGAGACCCAGTACTTC; cdr3_aa: CASSTWTSGNLYQETQYF; d_call: TRBD2; j_call: TRBJ2-5; cdr3_length: 18; clone_size: -; v_call: TRBV7-2
cdr3_nt: TGTGCCAGCAGTTCCACCTCGCGTGGGAAAGAGACCCAGTACTTC; cdr3_aa: CASSSTSRGKETQYF; d_call: -; j_call: TRBJ2-5; cdr3_length: 15; clone_size: -; v_call: TRBV6-6
cdr3_nt: TGTGCCAGCAGTTTGAGGACCCGGGCAGATACGCAGTATTTT; cdr3_aa: CASSLRTRADTQYF; d_call: -; j_call: TRBJ2-3; cdr3_length: 14; clone_size: -; v_call: TRBV27
cdr3_nt: TGCGCCAGCAGCCAAGTGAGGTTGGCAGGTAACACTGAAGCTTTCTTT; cdr3_aa: CASSQVRLAGNTEAFF; d_call: -; j_call: TRBJ1-1; cdr3_length: 16; clone_size: -; v_call: TRBV4-1
cdr3_nt: TGTGCCATTCAAGCCGGGACAGGGGCCTACAATGAGCAGTTCTTC; cdr3_aa: CAIQAGTGAYNEQFF; d_call: TRBD1; j_call: TRBJ2-1; cdr3_length: 15; clone_size: -; v_call: TRBV10-3
cdr3_nt: TGTGCCACCAGCAGAGATAATCAGCCCCAGCATTTT; cdr3_aa: CATSRDNQPQHF; d_call: -; j_call: TRBJ1-5; cdr3_length: 12; clone_size: -; v_call: TRBV15
cdr3_nt: TGCGCCAGCAGCTTGGACAGTTATAGCAATCAGCCCCAGCATTTT; cdr3_aa: CASSLDSYSNQPQHF; d_call: -; j_call: TRBJ1-5; cdr3_length: 15; clone_size: -; v_call: TRBV5-1
cdr3_nt: TGTGCCAGCAGTCTTAACCGTAATGAAAAACTGTTTTTT; cdr3_aa: CASSLNRNEKLFF; d_call: -; j_call: TRBJ1-4; cdr3_length: 13; clone_size: -; v_call: TRBV6-5
cdr3_nt: TGTGCCAGCAGACAGACCAGGGCAGCGAACACTGAAGCTTTCTTT; cdr3_aa: CASRQTRAANTEAFF; d_call: -; j_call: TRBJ1-1; cdr3_length: 15; clone_size: -; v_call: TRBV6-6
cdr3_nt: TGCGCCAGCAGCCAAGATGGGGAGACGGAGGCAGATACGCAGTATTTT; cdr3_aa: CASSQDGETEADTQYF; d_call: -; j_call: TRBJ2-3; cdr3_length: 16; clone_size: few; v_call: TRBV4-3
cdr3_nt: TGCGCCAGCAGCTTGGTTGCGATGGGGGGGTACAATGAGCAGTTCTTC; cdr3_aa: CASSLVAMGGYNEQFF; d_call: TRBD2; j_call: TRBJ2-1; cdr3_length: 16; clone_size: -; v_call: TRBV5-1
cdr3_nt: TGTGCCAGCAGCTCCCTTGGACTAGCGGGAGGATCAAGAGGCGAGACCCAGTACTTC; cdr3_aa: CASSSLGLAGGSRGETQYF; d_call: TRBD2; j_call: TRBJ2-5; cdr3_length: 19; clone_size: -; v_call: TRBV27
cdr3_nt: TGTGCCAGCACCCTGATGTATGAGGGAAGGAACACTGAAGCTTTCTTT; cdr3_aa: CASTLMYEGRNTEAFF; d_call: -; j_call: TRBJ1-1; cdr3_length: 16; clone_size: -; v_call: TRBV7-9
cdr3_nt: TGTGCCAGCAGGCTATACCTGTCTGTTGCCAACTACGAGCAGTACTTC; cdr3_aa: CASRLYLSVANYEQYF; d_call: -; j_call: TRBJ2-7; cdr3_length: 16; clone_size: -; v_call: TRBV28
cdr3_nt: TGTGCCAGCAGCTCGACAGGGGGCTCAGCCAAAAACATTCAGTACTTC; cdr3_aa: CASSSTGGSAKNIQYF; d_call: TRBD1; j_call: TRBJ2-4; cdr3_length: 16; clone_size: -; v_call: TRBV7-9
cdr3_nt: TGTGCCAGCAGCGTCCAAGTCGAAGACAGGGCTGACGGCTACACCTTC; cdr3_aa: CASSVQVEDRADGYTF; d_call: TRBD1; j_call: TRBJ1-2; cdr3_length: 16; clone_size: -; v_call: TRBV9
cdr3_nt: TGTGCCAGCAGCTTGGCGGGGGGCAACGAGCAGTACTTC; cdr3_aa: CASSLAGGNEQYF; d_call: -; j_call: TRBJ2-7; cdr3_length: 13; clone_size: -; v_call: TRBV5-6
cdr3_nt: TGCGCCAGCAGCCAAGCGGACGATCAGCCCCAGCATTTT; cdr3_aa: CASSQADDQPQHF; d_call: -; j_call: TRBJ1-5; cdr3_length: 13; clone_size: few; v_call: TRBV4-1
cdr3_nt: TGTGCCAGCAGCTTAGGAGGGTTAGCCTACGAGCAGTACTTC; cdr3_aa: CASSLGGLAYEQYF; d_call: -; j_call: TRBJ2-7; cdr3_length: 14; clone_size: few; v_call: TRBV7-9
cdr3_nt: TGTGCCAGCAGCCGGTCGGCAGGGGAGACCCAGTACTTC; cdr3_aa: CASSRSAGETQYF; d_call: -; j_call: TRBJ2-5; cdr3_length: 13; clone_size: -; v_call: TRBV11-2
cdr3_nt: TGTGCCAGCAGCTTAGGGAGTACGTCTCAAGAGACCCAGTACTTC; cdr3_aa: CASSLGSTSQETQYF; d_call: -; j_call: TRBJ2-5; cdr3_length: 15; clone_size: -; v_call: TRBV13
cdr3_nt: TGTGCCAGCAGTTCAGAGATTCAGCCCCAGCATTTT; cdr3_aa: CASSSEIQPQHF; d_call: -; j_call: TRBJ1-5; cdr3_length: 12; clone_size: few; v_call: TRBV28
cdr3_nt: TGCGCCAGCAGCCAAGCGGTAGCGGGAGTGCACAATGAGCAGTTCTTC; cdr3_aa: CASSQAVAGVHNEQFF; d_call: TRBD2; j_call: TRBJ2-1; cdr3_length: 16; clone_size: few; v_call: TRBV7-9
cdr3_nt: TGTGCCAGCACTACACAGGAGGGCACTGAAGCTTTCTTT; cdr3_aa: CASTTQEGTEAFF; d_call: -; j_call: TRBJ1-1; cdr3_length: 13; clone_size: -; v_call: TRBV6-6
cdr3_nt: TGTGCCAGCACCGCCGAGGGGACATTAAGTGATACGCAGTATTTT; cdr3_aa: CASTAEGTLSDTQYF; d_call: -; j_call: TRBJ2-3; cdr3_length: 15; clone_size: -; v_call: TRBV9
cdr3_nt: TGTGCCAGCAGCTTCCAGGGCTCCTACAATGAGCAGTTCTTC; cdr3_aa: CASSFQGSYNEQFF; d_call: -; j_call: TRBJ2-1; cdr3_length: 14; clone_size: -; v_call: TRBV7-2
cdr3_nt: TGTGCCAGCAGCTTGGAGAGTGGTGAAGCTTTCTTT; cdr3_aa: CASSLESGEAFF; d_call: -; j_call: TRBJ1-1; cdr3_length: 12; clone_size: -; v_call: TRBV5-4
cdr3_nt: TGCGCCAGCAGCCAAGATTGGGTGGGGGCCTACGAGCAGTACTTC; cdr3_aa: CASSQDWVGAYEQYF; d_call: -; j_call: TRBJ2-7; cdr3_length: 15; clone_size: -; v_call: TRBV4-3
cdr3_nt: TGTGCCAGCAACCCTAGCGGGAGGAACTACAATGAGCAGTTCTTC; cdr3_aa: CASNPSGRNYNEQFF; d_call: TRBD2; j_call: TRBJ2-1; cdr3_length: 15; clone_size: -; v_call: TRBV9
cdr3_nt: TGTGCCAGCAATTTCGCAGGAGGCAATCAGCCCCAGCATTTT; cdr3_aa: CASNFAGGNQPQHF; d_call: -; j_call: TRBJ1-5; cdr3_length: 14; clone_size: -; v_call: TRBV27
cdr3_nt: TGTGCCAGCAGCTGGCAGCGGAAGGATACGCAGTATTTT; cdr3_aa: CASSWQRKDTQYF; d_call: -; j_call: TRBJ2-3; cdr3_length: 13; clone_size: -; v_call: TRBV13
cdr3_nt: TGTGCCAGCAGCTCCGTGGACAGGGGCAATCAGCCCCAGCATTTT; cdr3_aa: CASSSVDRGNQPQHF; d_call: TRBD1; j_call: TRBJ1-5; cdr3_length: 15; clone_size: few; v_call: TRBV7-2
cdr3_nt: TGCGCCAGCAGCTCGGACAGGGGACAAGACAGCAATCAGCCCCAGCATTTT; cdr3_aa: CASSSDRGQDSNQPQHF; d_call: TRBD1; j_call: TRBJ1-5; cdr3_length: 17; clone_size: -; v_call: TRBV5-1
cdr3_nt: TGTGCCAGCAGCGCCCGCTCGACAGGGTGGGAAGGAAACACCATATATTTT; cdr3_aa: CASSARSTGWEGNTIYF; d_call: TRBD1; j_call: TRBJ1-3; cdr3_length: 17; clone_size: -; v_call: TRBV9
cdr3_nt: TGTGCCGCCGATGCGACAGGGAACACTGAAGCTTTCTTT; cdr3_aa: CAADATGNTEAFF; d_call: -; j_call: TRBJ1-1; cdr3_length: 13; clone_size: -; v_call: TRBV10-3
cdr3_nt: TGTGCCAGCAGGCCGGGACTTGACTCCTACAATGAGCAGTTCTTC; cdr3_aa: CASRPGLDSYNEQFF; d_call: -; j_call: TRBJ2-1; cdr3_length: 15; clone_size: -; v_call: TRBV27
cdr3_nt: TGCGCCAGCAGCGAACAGGGGGCGCATGGCTACACCTTC; cdr3_aa: CASSEQGAHGYTF; d_call: TRBD1; j_call: TRBJ1-2; cdr3_length: 13; clone_size: -; v_call: TRBV10-1
cdr3_nt: TGTGCCAGTACAACAGATACGCAGTATTTT; cdr3_aa: CASTTDTQYF; d_call: -; j_call: TRBJ2-3; cdr3_length: 10; clone_size: -; v_call: TRBV19
cdr3_nt: TGTGCCAGTAACCAAGGTTTGGGGGAACGATACGAGCAGTACTTC; cdr3_aa: CASNQGLGERYEQYF; d_call: -; j_call: TRBJ2-7; cdr3_length: 15; clone_size: -; v_call: TRBV19
cdr3_nt: TGCGCCAGCAGCTTGGCGGGCGATCGCTACACCTTC; cdr3_aa: CASSLAGDRYTF; d_call: -; j_call: TRBJ1-2; cdr3_length: 12; clone_size: -; v_call: TRBV5-1
cdr3_nt: TGTGCCAGCAGCCAGTATTCTCAGGGGGCTGGCTATGGCTACACCTTC; cdr3_aa: CASSQYSQGAGYGYTF; d_call: TRBD1; j_call: TRBJ1-2; cdr3_length: 16; clone_size: -; v_call: TRBV7-9
cdr3_nt: TGTGCCAGCAGTGCTACAGGGGACCCTTACTCCTACGAGCAGTACTTC; cdr3_aa: CASSATGDPYSYEQYF; d_call: TRBD1; j_call: TRBJ2-7; cdr3_length: 16; clone_size: -; v_call: TRBV28
cdr3_nt: TGTGCCATCAGCCTTACGACAGGCGCCCTGGTGGACACTGAAGCTTTCTTT; cdr3_aa: CAISLTTGALVDTEAFF; d_call: -; j_call: TRBJ1-1; cdr3_length: 17; clone_size: -; v_call: TRBV10-3
cdr3_nt: TGCGCCAGCAGCCAAGATCCCCAGAGCGGGCCCCAGCATTTT; cdr3_aa: CASSQDPQSGPQHF; d_call: -; j_call: TRBJ1-5; cdr3_length: 14; clone_size: -; v_call: TRBV4-3
cdr3_nt: TGTGCCAGCAGCGACGGGACAGGCTATGGCTACACCTTC; cdr3_aa: CASSDGTGYGYTF; d_call: TRBD1; j_call: TRBJ1-2; cdr3_length: 13; clone_size: -; v_call: TRBV28
cdr3_nt: TGTGCCACCAGCAGACGTCGACCGGGACTAGCGGTCAATGAGCAGTTCTTC; cdr3_aa: CATSRRRPGLAVNEQFF; d_call: TRBD2; j_call: TRBJ2-1; cdr3_length: 17; clone_size: -; v_call: TRBV15
cdr3_nt: TGTGCCAGCAGCCTCTATACAGGTGGGGCCAACGTCCTGACTTTC; cdr3_aa: CASSLYTGGANVLTF; d_call: -; j_call: TRBJ2-6; cdr3_length: 15; clone_size: -; v_call: TRBV16
cdr3_nt: TGTGCCAGCACCCAGAGGCAGGGGAGCACAGATACGCAGTATTTT; cdr3_aa: CASTQRQGSTDTQYF; d_call: -; j_call: TRBJ2-3; cdr3_length: 15; clone_size: -; v_call: TRBV9